What follows describes a single T cell receptor (beta chain). Its target is not known. Every sample had a minimum of 6.5 million PBMCs isolated. The data were obtained in a study of blood T cells in healthy people across ages. Next came a second PCR, run for about 6 to 12 cycles, which used a sample-barcoded 5' primer along with a J-beta primer mix. Every cDNA was tagged by a template-switch adaptor with 12 random nucleotides. TCRdb used MiXCR to reprocess the 5' RACE reads, holding one entry per CDR3 protein. Seen here are roughly 2 million distinct CDR3 sequences, about 50% observed once, and the top ten hold around 2.1%. Notes on the study in general: The CMV status of each donor remained undetermined, and this could have confounded shifts in expanded clonotypes. It was not possible, with unsorted PBMCs, to conclusively compare naive and antigen-experienced cells.

The receptor was isolated from a woman between 40 and 50 years old in good health. What was sequenced was blood.

CDR3 protein: CASSYTETYEQYF. CDR3 coding DNA: TGTGCCAGCAGTTACACGGAAACCTACGAGCAGTACTTC. The J gene is TRBJ2-4, the V gene TRBV6-6; no reliable D call. The J call is in doubt because the DNA end fits TRBJ2-7 better. Germline CDR1 reads MNHNY; CDR2 reads SVGAGI (reference sequence). This CDR3 region has 13 residues.